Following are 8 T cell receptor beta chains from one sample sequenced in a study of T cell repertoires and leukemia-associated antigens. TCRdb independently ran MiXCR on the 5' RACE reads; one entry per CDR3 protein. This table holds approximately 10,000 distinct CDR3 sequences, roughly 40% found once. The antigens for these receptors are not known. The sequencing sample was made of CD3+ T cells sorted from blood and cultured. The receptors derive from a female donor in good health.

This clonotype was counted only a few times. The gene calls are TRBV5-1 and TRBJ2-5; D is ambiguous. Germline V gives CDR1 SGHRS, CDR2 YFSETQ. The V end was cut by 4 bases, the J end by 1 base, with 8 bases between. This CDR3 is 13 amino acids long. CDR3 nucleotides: TGCGCCAGCAGCCGACGGCCCCAAGAGACCCAGTACTTC. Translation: CASSRRPQETQYF. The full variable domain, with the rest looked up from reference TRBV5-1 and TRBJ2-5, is KAGVTQTPRYLIKTRGQQVTLSCSPISGHRSVSWYQQTPGQGLQFLFEYFSETQRNKGNFPGRFSGRQFSNSRSEMNVSTLELGDSALYLCASSRRPQETQYFGPGTRLLVL.

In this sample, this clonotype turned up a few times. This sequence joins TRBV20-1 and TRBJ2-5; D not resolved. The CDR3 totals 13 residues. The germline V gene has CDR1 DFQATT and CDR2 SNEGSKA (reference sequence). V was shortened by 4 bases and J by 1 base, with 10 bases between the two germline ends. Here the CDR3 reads CSAIRNIQETQYF. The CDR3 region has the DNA TGCAGTGCTATCAGGAATATCCAAGAGACCCAGTACTTC.

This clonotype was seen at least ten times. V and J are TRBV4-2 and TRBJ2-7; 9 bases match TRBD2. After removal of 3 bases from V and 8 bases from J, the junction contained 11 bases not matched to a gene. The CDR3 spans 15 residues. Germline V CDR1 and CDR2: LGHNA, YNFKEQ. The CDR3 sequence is CASSHQVAGDLQQYF. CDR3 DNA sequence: TGTGCCAGCAGCCATCAGGTAGCGGGAGACCTTCAGCAGTACTTC.

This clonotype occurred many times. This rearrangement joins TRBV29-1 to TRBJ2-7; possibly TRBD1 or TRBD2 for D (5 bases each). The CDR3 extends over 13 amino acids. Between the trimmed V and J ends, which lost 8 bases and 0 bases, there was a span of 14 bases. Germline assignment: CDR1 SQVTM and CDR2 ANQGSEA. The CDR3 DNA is TGCAGCACCCGAGGGGATAGCTCCTACGAGCAGTACTTC. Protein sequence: CSTRGDSSYEQYF.

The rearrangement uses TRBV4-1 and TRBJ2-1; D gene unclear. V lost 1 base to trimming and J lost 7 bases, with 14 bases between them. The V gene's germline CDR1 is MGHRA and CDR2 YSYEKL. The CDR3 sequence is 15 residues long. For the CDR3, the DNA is TGCGCCAGCAGCCAAGTTATGGGTGGGGTGAATGAGCAGTTCTTC. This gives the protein CASSQVMGGVNEQFF.

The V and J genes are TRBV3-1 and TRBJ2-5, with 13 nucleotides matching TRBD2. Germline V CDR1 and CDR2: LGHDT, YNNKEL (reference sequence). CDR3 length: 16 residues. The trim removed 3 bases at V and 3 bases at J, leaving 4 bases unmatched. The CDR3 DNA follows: TGTGCCAGCAGCCAGGCCGGGACTAGCGGGAAAGAGACCCAGTACTTC. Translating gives CASSQAGTSGKETQYF.

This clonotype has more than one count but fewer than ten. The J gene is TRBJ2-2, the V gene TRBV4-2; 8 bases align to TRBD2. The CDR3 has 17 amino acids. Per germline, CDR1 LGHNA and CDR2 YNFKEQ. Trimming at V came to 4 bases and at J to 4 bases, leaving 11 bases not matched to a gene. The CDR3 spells CASSRPPGGRSTGELFF. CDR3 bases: TGTGCCAGCAGCCGCCCGCCGGGGGGGAGAAGCACCGGGGAGCTGTTTTTT.

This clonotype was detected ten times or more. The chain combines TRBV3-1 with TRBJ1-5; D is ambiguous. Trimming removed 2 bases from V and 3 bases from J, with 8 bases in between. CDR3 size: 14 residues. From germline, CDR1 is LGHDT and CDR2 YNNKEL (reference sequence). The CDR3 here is CASSQREYNQPQHF. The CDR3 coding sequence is TGTGCCAGCAGCCAACGGGAGTACAATCAGCCCCAGCATTTT.